This TCR beta chain is drawn from a study of OX40 agonist ivuxolimab in advanced cancers. Sequencing was performed with immunoSEQ multiplex PCR; in TCRdb, only in-frame clones are kept and a portion is missing. The sample shows 25,000 to 30,000 clones, about 86% of them seen only once. Trimming pared 3 bases from V and 2 bases from J, leaving 10 bases between. Germline CDR1 is SNHLY and CDR2 is FYNNEI. The CDR3 covers 14 residues. Sequences were derived from CD4+ or CD8+ T cells sorted from blood, sampled in a trial of the OX40 agonist ivuxolimab. The chain links TRBV2 to TRBJ1-1; D uncertain. This sequence originates from an adult with an advanced solid tumor such as melanoma, head and neck, liver or kidney cancer. CDR3 sequence: CASSEMPGNTEAFF. The DNA for the CDR3 is TGTGCCAGCAGTGAGATGCCGGGAAACACTGAAGCTTTCTTT.